A selection of T cell receptor beta chains follows, all from one sample in a study of OX40 agonist ivuxolimab in advanced cancers. Libraries were prepared by immunoSEQ multiplex PCR; TCRdb keeps only in-frame clonotypes and omits some of them. The table shows roughly 120,000 clones, with just under 95% occurring only once. Specimen: CD4+ or CD8+ T cells sorted from blood, collected in a trial of the OX40 agonist ivuxolimab. Receptors were obtained from an adult with an advanced solid tumor such as melanoma, head and neck, liver or kidney cancer. CDR3s include the opening cysteine and the closing phenylalanine or tryptophan. D genes are given only for firm matches. A row's size may be missing; if present it is once, few, many or a size class.

J | D | V | size | DNA | CDR3
TRBJ1-4 | TRBD1 | TRBV9 | NA | TGTGCCAGCAGCGTAGGGGGACAGAATGAAAAACTGTTTTTT | CASSVGGQNEKLFF
TRBJ1-5 | NA | TRBV5-8 | once | TGTGCCAGCAGCTCTGGGGGTCAGTCTGGGTCCAATCAGCCCCAGCATTTT | CASSSGGQSGSNQPQHF
TRBJ2-4 | TRBD2 | TRBV5-1 | NA | TGCGCCAGCAGTTACGCCGGGGGAGGGTGGGACATTCAGTACTTC | CASSYAGGGWDIQYF
TRBJ1-2 | NA | TRBV5-1 | NA | TGCGCCAGCAGCATAGGAACCAACCCTAACTATGGCTACACCTTC | CASSIGTNPNYGYTF
TRBJ2-7 | NA | TRBV11-2 | once | TGTGCCAGCAGCTTCTCCGGGCCCCGGGGCGAGCAGTACTTC | CASSFSGPRGEQYF
TRBJ2-1 | TRBD2 | TRBV5-1 | NA | TGCGCCAGCAGCTGGGTGCGAGCGGGAGAATCCTACAATGAGCAGTTCTTC | CASSWVRAGESYNEQFF
TRBJ2-7 | NA | TRBV10-3 | NA | TGTGCCATCATGTCTTCGGGGGCCTACGAGCAGTACTTC | CAIMSSGAYEQYF
TRBJ2-6 | NA | TRBV27 | NA | TGTGCCAGCAGTCCACTGGGGGGTAGGGGCTCTGGGGCCAACGTCCTGACTTTC | CASSPLGGRGSGANVLTF
TRBJ2-7 | TRBD2 | TRBV6-5 | NA | TGTGCCAGCAGTTCCACTAGCGGGGGGTTCCCCTACGAGCAGTACTTC | CASSSTSGGFPYEQYF
TRBJ2-7 | TRBD2 | TRBV5-4 | NA | TGTGCCAGCAGCTTGCGGACTAGCCTTCGCGAGCAGTACTTC | CASSLRTSLREQYF
TRBJ1-1 | NA | TRBV27 | NA | TGTGCCAGCAGTTTTGCAGGGACGTTAGACACTGAAGCTTTCTTT | CASSFAGTLDTEAFF
TRBJ1-5 | NA | TRBV6-5 | NA | TGTGCCAGCAAGGGGGAGGGCAGCAATCAGCCCCAGCATTTT | CASKGEGSNQPQHF
TRBJ2-7 | NA | TRBV9 | NA | TGTGCCAGCGGATCGGCTGGGCCTGTCGACGAGCAGTACTTC | CASGSAGPVDEQYF
TRBJ2-7 | NA | TRBV9 | NA | TGTGCCAGCAGCCTCGGGACCCCTGGGGACGAGCAGTACTTC | CASSLGTPGDEQYF
TRBJ2-5 | NA | TRBV19 | NA | TGTGCCAGTAGTATCTGGACAGACCTTCAAGAGACCCAGTACTTC | CASSIWTDLQETQYF
TRBJ2-7 | NA | TRBV28 | NA | TGTGCCAGCAGTTTACTGCGCAACGAGCAGTACTTC | CASSLLRNEQYF